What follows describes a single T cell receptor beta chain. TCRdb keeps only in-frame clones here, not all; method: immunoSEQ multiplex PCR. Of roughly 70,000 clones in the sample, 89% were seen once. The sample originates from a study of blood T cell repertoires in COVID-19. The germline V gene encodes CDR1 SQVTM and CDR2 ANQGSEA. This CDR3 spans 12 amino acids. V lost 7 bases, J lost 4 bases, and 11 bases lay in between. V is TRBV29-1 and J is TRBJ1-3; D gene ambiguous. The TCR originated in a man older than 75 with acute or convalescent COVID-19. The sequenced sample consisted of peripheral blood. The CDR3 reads CSGVGLGNTIYF. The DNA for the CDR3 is TGCAGCGGGGTAGGACTGGGAAACACCATATATTTT.